This entry concerns a single T cell receptor (beta chain). Its antigen is not identified. Each sample used at least 6 million PBMCs. Then a second PCR, running roughly 7 to 11 cycles, was carried out with a sample-barcoded 5' primer and a J-beta primer mix. TCRdb re-derived calls from the 5' RACE reads in MiXCR, one entry per CDR3 protein. The profile shows over 1,500,000 distinct CDR3 sequences, approximately 50% of them singletons. This CDR3 contains 14 residues. V was cut by 5 bases and J by 6 bases, with 14 bases left in between. CDR1 and CDR2 from the germline V gene are MDHEN and SYDVKM. This sample is drawn from a study of blood T cells in healthy people across ages. The overall study: Researchers report that template switching captured about one barcoded beta molecule per two T cells.

Study findings and constraints: Possibly confounding the expanded clonotype changes was the fact that donor CMV status was unknown.

This chain uses TRBV28 with TRBJ2-1; unclear D gene. The sequenced sample consisted of blood. The receptor was isolated from a woman between 40 and 50 years old in good health. CDR3 coding DNA: TGTGCCAGCAGTCCCCATATTTCGATCAATGAGCAGTTCTTC. Its translation: CASSPHISINEQFF.